This passage covers 27 T cell receptor beta chains from one sample sequenced in a study of fetal regulatory T cell absence and autoimmunity. TCRdb's table, derived via immunoSEQ multiplex PCR, lists solely in-frame clones and lacks some. The table includes about 43,000 clones, approximately 80% detected once. Sequencing input: cord blood. The receptors originated from a newborn boy with IPEX syndrome.

The CDR3 DNA sequence: TGTGCCAGCAGCTTGGGCCACGGCTCCTACAATGAGCAGTTCTTC. Its protein product is CASSLGHGSYNEQFF. J is TRBJ2-1 and V is TRBV5-6; D ambiguous. Trimming removed 0 bases at V and 0 bases at J, with 7 bases between. The CDR3 length is 15 residues. CDR1 SGHDT and CDR2 YYEEEE come from the germline V gene.

The chain links TRBV27 to TRBJ1-1, with D tentatively TRBD1 (5 bases). V lost 8 bases, J lost 0 bases, and 16 bases lay in between. Germline V gives CDR1 MNHEY, CDR2 SMNVEV (reference sequence). This CDR3 comprises 15 residues. CDR3 coding DNA: TGTGCCAGCCGGAAATCGGGACTGATGAACACTGAAGCTTTCTTT. Translating gives CASRKSGLMNTEAFF.

CDR3 in amino acids: CASSQRRAGTGELFF. The CDR3 DNA reads as TGTGCCAGCAGCCAACGCAGGGCTGGAACCGGGGAGCTGTTTTTT. The chain joins TRBV7-2 to TRBJ2-2; possibly TRBD1 for D (5 bases). This CDR3 is built from 15 residues. From germline, CDR1 is SGHTA and CDR2 FQGNSA. V lost 5 bases and J lost 5, with 15 bases in between.

V gene TRBV21-1 combines with J gene TRBJ2-1; the table calls TRBD2, which could not be checked here. TRBV21-1 is termed a pseudogene. The CDR3 totals 16 residues. The CDR3 nucleotides read TGTGCCAGCAGCAAAGGGCGAGCGGGACACTACAATGAGCAGTTCTTC. Translating it yields CASSKGRAGHYNEQFF.

This CDR3 reads CASSLRGGRGNTGELFF. The CDR3 DNA is TGTGCCAGCAGCTTAAGGGGAGGGCGGGGAAACACCGGGGAGCTGTTTTTT. The rearrangement joins TRBV11-2 to TRBJ2-2; 7 positions agree with TRBD2. J was trimmed by 2 bases and V by 2 bases; bases with no gene match: 8. Germline assignment: CDR1 SGHAT and CDR2 FQNNGV. There are 17 residues in the CDR3.

The V call is TRBV19, the J call TRBJ1-5; D is undetermined. Germline-derived CDR1 and CDR2 are LNHDA and SQIVND (reference sequence). Deletions cut 4 bases from V and 2 bases from J, with 18 bases between. CDR3 size: 17 residues. CDR3 nucleotides: TGTGCCAGTAGTAGGATTCTTCGTGGCGGGGGCAATCAGCCCCAGCATTTT. Protein: CASSRILRGGGNQPQHF. The full variable domain, its missing parts supplied by reference TRBV19 and TRBJ1-5, is DGGITQSPKYLFRKEGQNVTLSCEQNLNHDAMYWYRQDPGQGLRLIYYSQIVNDFQKGDIAEGYSVSREKKESFPLTVTSAQKNPTAFYLCASSRILRGGGNQPQHFGDGTRLSIL.

Turning to this clone: The same CDR3 also results from other DNA sequences found in this sample. This chain joins TRBV9 and TRBJ2-3, with D unclear. This CDR3 contains 12 residues. V lost 2 bases, J lost 1 base, and 2 bases lay in between. Germline V CDR1 and CDR2: SGDLS, YYNGEE. The CDR3 loop is CASSVGTDTQYF. The CDR3 bases are TGTGCCAGCAGCGTTGGCACAGATACGCAGTATTTT.

The J gene is TRBJ2-3, the V gene TRBV4-1, with TRBD2 matching over 9 bases. Germline CDR1 MGHRA, CDR2 YSYEKL. The CDR3 runs 15 residues. Trimming at V came to 11 bases and at J to 0 bases, leaving 9 bases not matched to a gene. Here the CDR3 DNA reads TGCGCCGCCCGGGAGCGGGGGGCCAGCACAGATACGCAGTATTTT. This codes for CAARERGASTDTQYF.

The J gene is TRBJ1-6, the V gene TRBV19; unclear D gene. The germline V and J ends were trimmed by 2 bases and 0 bases, with 8 bases remaining between them. The CDR3 covers 16 residues. The germline CDR1 and CDR2 sequences are LNHDA and SQIVND (reference sequence). In DNA, the CDR3 is TGTGCCAGTAGTATAAGCCCTAGCTCCTATAATTCACCCCTCCACTTT. Translated, it gives CASSISPSSYNSPLHF.

The chain links TRBV28 to TRBJ1-2; weak D call: TRBD1 (6 bases). The length of the CDR3 is 13 residues. V was pared by 4 bases and J by 5 bases, with 11 bases between. Germline CDR1 and CDR2: MDHEN and SYDVKM. CDR3 sequence (DNA): TGTGCCAGCAGTTCACAGGGAGGGTATGGCTACACCTTC. Amino acids: CASSSQGGYGYTF.

The J gene is TRBJ1-1, the V gene TRBV4-3, with a possible D match to TRBD1 (6 bases). Looked up from germline, CDR1 is LGHNA and CDR2 is YSLEER. The ends were cut back, 1 base at V and 8 bases at J, with 14 bases in the middle. The CDR3 is 14 amino acids. The CDR3 loop is CASSQGTGHPEAFF. CDR3 sequence (DNA): TGCGCCAGCAGCCAAGGGACGGGACACCCCGAAGCTTTCTTT.

J is TRBJ2-2 and V is TRBV5-6; 7 positions match TRBD1. Germline values: CDR1 SGHDT, CDR2 YYEEEE. After removal of 3 bases from V and 3 bases from J, the junction contained 8 bases not matched to a gene. This CDR3 has 16 residues. The CDR3 region is CASSYGRDRYTGELFF. In nucleotides, the CDR3 is TGTGCCAGCAGCTACGGCCGGGACAGATACACCGGGGAGCTGTTTTTT.

This chain links TRBV5-8 with TRBJ1-2, with D unclear. The V end was cut by 0 bases, the J end by 4 bases, with 4 bases between. Germline lookup yields CDR1 SGHTS and CDR2 YDEGEE. The CDR3 contains 12 residues. The CDR3 loop reads CASSLVLYGYTF. DNA for the CDR3: TGTGCCAGCAGCTTGGTCCTCTATGGCTACACCTTC.

This clone was recorded a few times. This chain links TRBV27 with TRBJ1-6, with D maybe TRBD1 (5 bases). This CDR3 contains 12 residues. Per germline, CDR1 MNHEY and CDR2 SMNVEV (reference sequence). Between the trimmed V and J ends, which lost 6 bases and 9 bases, there was a span of 9 bases. The CDR3, as DNA: TGTGCCAGCAGGGGGGGTGGTTCACCCCTCCACTTT. This gives the protein CASRGGGSPLHF.

The table lists this clone with a count of one. V usage is TRBV6-5 and J usage is TRBJ2-5, with a weak D call TRBD1 (6 bases). This CDR3 is built from 15 residues. Trimming shortened V by 6 bases and J by 6 bases, and 20 bases separated the two germline ends. Germline CDR1 MNHEY, CDR2 SVGAGI. The CDR3 loop reads CASSLRGGGSKTQYF. The CDR3, as DNA: TGTGCCAGCAGCCTTCGAGGGGGTGGGAGTAAGACCCAGTACTTC.

The sample holds one count of this clone. CDR3 DNA sequence: TGCGCCAGCAGCTTGGCTAGCGGCACAGATACGCAGTATTTT. Its protein product is CASSLASGTDTQYF. The chain carries TRBV5-1 and TRBJ2-3; D may be TRBD2 (6 bases). Trimming stripped 0 bases from V and 1 base from J, with 6 bases between. Germline V gene data show CDR1 as SGHRS and CDR2 as YFSETQ. This CDR3 contains 14 residues.

This chain connects TRBV20-1 to TRBJ2-1, with D perhaps TRBD2 (5 bases). The V and J ends lost 3 bases and 6 bases respectively, with 6 bases between them. This CDR3 spans 11 amino acids. CDR1 is DFQATT, CDR2 SNEGSKA, per germline (reference sequence). This CDR3 is CSARGSNEQFF. In DNA form, the CDR3 reads TGCAGTGCTAGGGGGAGCAATGAGCAGTTCTTC.

This CDR3 reads CASPGQGGRYEQYF. The CDR3 DNA follows: TGTGCCAGCCCTGGACAGGGCGGGAGGTACGAGCAGTACTTC. This chain uses TRBV6-1 with TRBJ2-7; D is tentatively TRBD1 or TRBD2 (8 bases each). CDR1 is MNHNS and CDR2 is SASEGT in the germline V gene. CDR3 length equals 14 residues. With 8 bases removed from V and 4 bases from J, the gap between germline ends came to 18 bases.

The gene calls are TRBV7-2 and TRBJ2-3; the D gene is possibly TRBD2 (6 bases). CDR3 length: 15 amino acids. V lost 4 bases and J lost 0, with 11 bases in between. Per the germline V gene, CDR1 is SGHTA and CDR2 is FQGNSA. CDR3 sequence (DNA): TGTGCCAGCAGCTCCGTGGAGGGGAGCACAGATACGCAGTATTTT. As protein: CASSSVEGSTDTQYF.

The chain recombines TRBV9 with TRBJ1-5, with a possible D match to TRBD1 (5 bases). The CDR3 runs to 16 residues. Germline-derived CDR1 and CDR2 are SGDLS and YYNGEE. Trimming removed 6 bases at V and 5 bases at J, with 21 bases between. Here the CDR3 DNA reads TGTGCCAGCACCTACTATTGTGAGGAAGGGGATCAGCCCCAGCATTTT. It specifies CASTYYCEEGDQPQHF.

The chain uses TRBV11-2 and TRBJ2-1; 7 bases match TRBD1. This CDR3 has 17 residues. The ends lost 4 bases at V and 0 bases at J; junction bases unmatched: 9. CDR1 and CDR2 from the germline V gene are SGHAT and FQNNGV. The CDR3 protein is CASSSRPWDSSYNEQFF. The DNA of the CDR3 is TGTGCCAGCAGCTCCAGACCTTGGGACAGCTCCTACAATGAGCAGTTCTTC. The entire variable domain, with the rest obtained from reference TRBV11-2 and TRBJ2-1, is as follows: EAGVAQSPRYKIIEKRQSVAFWCNPISGHATLYWYQQILGQGPKLLIQFQNNGVVDDSQLPKDRFSAERLKGVDSTLKIQPAKLEDSAVYLCASSSRPWDSSYNEQFFGPGTRLTVL.

The chain links TRBV7-2 to TRBJ1-1, with no clear D. Trimming shortened V by 5 bases and J by 7 bases, and 11 bases separated the two germline ends. The CDR3 covers 12 residues. Germline V gene sequence: CDR1 SGHTA, CDR2 FQGNSA. The CDR3 sequence: CASSPNFGEAFF. DNA for the CDR3: TGTGCCAGCAGCCCCAATTTTGGTGAAGCTTTCTTT.

The rearrangement joins TRBV27 to TRBJ2-3; no clear D. V was shortened by 5 bases and J by 4 bases, with 10 bases between the two germline ends. This CDR3 comprises 13 residues. Germline assignment: CDR1 MNHEY and CDR2 SMNVEV (reference sequence). The CDR3 is CASSPRMADTQYF. Here the CDR3 DNA reads TGTGCCAGCAGTCCCAGGATGGCAGATACGCAGTATTTT.

This clone was observed once. This chain connects TRBV9 to TRBJ1-3, with TRBD1 matching over 7 bases. The CDR3 consists of 17 residues. Germline-derived CDR1 and CDR2 are SGDLS and YYNGEE. J gave up 4 bases and V 0 bases, and 10 bases lay outside the gene matches. Here the CDR3 reads CASSVGDSPLEGNTIYF. The CDR3 DNA is TGTGCCAGCAGCGTAGGGGACAGTCCTTTGGAAGGAAACACCATATATTTT.

This sequence joins TRBV7-9 and TRBJ2-3; TRBD2 matches at 16 bases. V lost 5 bases and J lost 4; bases outside the gene matches: 3. The CDR3 runs to 16 residues. In germline, CDR1 is SEHNR, CDR2 FQNEAQ (reference sequence). CDR3 sequence: CASSGGTSGRADTQYF. Written as DNA, the CDR3 is TGTGCCAGCAGCGGGGGGACTAGCGGGAGGGCAGATACGCAGTATTTT.

The CDR3 loop reads CASSLDREETQYF. CDR3 nucleotide sequence: TGCGCCAGCAGCTTGGACAGGGAAGAGACCCAGTACTTC. The chain links TRBV5-1 to TRBJ2-5; perhaps TRBD1 as D (6 bases). CDR3 length equals 13 residues. Looked up from germline, CDR1 is SGHRS and CDR2 is YFSETQ. V was pared by 0 bases and J by 3 bases, with 6 bases between. The complete variable domain, with remaining parts taken from reference TRBV5-1 and TRBJ2-5, reads KAGVTQTPRYLIKTRGQQVTLSCSPISGHRSVSWYQQTPGQGLQFLFEYFSETQRNKGNFPGRFSGRQFSNSRSEMNVSTLELGDSALYLCASSLDREETQYFGPGTRLLVL.

The chain carries TRBV6-6 and TRBJ1-2, with D possibly TRBD1 on 6 matching bases. CDR3 length: 16 residues. V lost 2 bases and J 6 bases, leaving 19 bases between the germline ends. Germline CDR1 reads MNHNY; CDR2 reads SVGAGI (reference sequence). CDR3 protein: CASSYPTLDRDDGYTF. The CDR3, as DNA: TGTGCCAGCAGTTACCCGACCTTGGACAGAGACGATGGCTACACCTTC.